Below, one T cell receptor (beta chain) is given with its context. What it binds is not known. Germline trimming cut 5 bases from V and 4 bases from J; bases unmatched to any gene: 7. The CDR3 is 14 residues long. Germline CDR1 and CDR2: LNHDA and SQIVND (reference sequence). Sequencing was performed with immunoSEQ multiplex PCR; in TCRdb, only in-frame clones are kept and a portion is missing. The table records about 71,000 clones, around 80% of them present only once. This entry belongs to a study of OX40 agonist ivuxolimab in advanced cancers. Overall study findings and caveats: Researchers report that CD8+ T cells had, on average, more expanded clones than CD4+.

This sequence originates from an adult with an advanced solid tumor such as melanoma, head and neck, liver or kidney cancer. The genes are TRBV19 and TRBJ1-1, with TRBD1 matching over 7 bases. The source material was CD4+ or CD8+ T cells sorted from blood, sampled in a trial of the OX40 agonist ivuxolimab. Here the CDR3 DNA reads TGTGCCAGTAGTCGACAGGGTCAAGGCACTGAAGCTTTCTTT. Translating it yields CASSRQGQGTEAFF.